This is a list of T cell receptor beta chains from one sample in a study of neurological immune-mediated disorders. TCRdb recomputed calls from the 5' RACE reads with MiXCR, one row per CDR3 protein. The sample has 95,000 to 110,000 distinct CDR3 sequences, about a tenth seen once; the top ten hold approximately 3.4%. The source material was PBMCs. The receptors shown here come from a female donor with HTLV-1-associated myelopathy (HAM/TSP). Both conserved end residues are part of each CDR3. The D gene is left open where the match is weak. Only part of the rows carry a size: once, few, many, or a class if the clone is expanded.

many	TRBD1	TRBJ2-7	TRBV6-6	CASSYSPGQGGYEQYF	TGTGCCAGCAGTTACTCACCGGGACAGGGTGGGTACGAGCAGTACTTC
many	TRBD1	TRBJ1-1	TRBV20-1	CSARLPGQGRTEAFF	TGCAGTGCTAGACTACCGGGACAGGGACGTACTGAAGCTTTCTTT
many	NA	TRBJ2-5	TRBV5-1	CASSDPGAQYF	TGCGCCAGCAGCGACCCGGGGGCCCAGTACTTC
many	TRBD1	TRBJ1-5	TRBV27	CASSLSGTGFGNQPQHF	TGTGCCAGCAGTTTATCAGGGACAGGGTTTGGCAATCAGCCCCAGCATTTT
NA	NA	TRBJ1-3	TRBV2	CASSRVPGNTIDF	TGTGCCAGCAGTAGAGTGCCTGGAAACACCATAGATTTT
many	NA	TRBJ2-1	TRBV12-3/TRBV12-4	CASSLSGSSYNEQFF	TGTGCCAGCAGTTTGAGCGGTAGCTCCTACAATGAGCAGTTCTTC
many	NA	TRBJ2-7	TRBV12-3/TRBV12-4	CASRSGQQGHEQYF	TGTGCCAGCAGATCAGGACAGCAGGGGCACGAGCAGTACTTC
many	TRBD1	TRBJ1-3	TRBV28	CASRTGTSSGNTIYF	TGTGCCAGCAGGACAGGGACCAGCTCTGGAAACACCATATATTTT
many	TRBD1	TRBJ2-2	TRBV3-1	CASSPTGLNTGELFF	TGTGCCAGCAGCCCGACAGGGTTGAACACCGGGGAGCTGTTTTTT
many	NA	TRBJ1-1	TRBV7-9	CASSLVIRENTEAFF	TGTGCCAGCAGCTTAGTAATCCGAGAGAACACTGAAGCTTTCTTT
many	NA	TRBJ2-5	TRBV5-1	CASSLEPQGGYQETQYF	TGCGCCAGCAGCTTGGAACCACAGGGAGGGTATCAGGAGACCCAGTACTTC
many	NA	TRBJ2-7	TRBV5-1	CASSLEGGYEQYF	TGCGCCAGCAGCTTGGAAGGGGGCTACGAGCAGTACTTC
many	NA	TRBJ2-7	TRBV20-1	CSARDHGFPGEQYF	TGCAGTGCTAGAGATCACGGGTTCCCCGGCGAGCAGTACTTC
many	TRBD1	TRBJ1-5	TRBV20-1	CSVGTGVGQPQHF	TGCAGTGTTGGGACAGGGGTGGGTCAGCCCCAGCATTTT
few	TRBD1	TRBJ1-1	TRBV7-2	CASSCRQGMGTEAFF	TGTGCCAGCAGCTGTCGACAGGGAATGGGAACTGAAGCTTTCTTT
many	NA	TRBJ2-5	TRBV5-5	CASGPQGFGSETQYF	TGTGCCAGCGGACCGCAGGGTTTCGGTTCAGAGACCCAGTACTTC
many	NA	TRBJ2-7	TRBV7-9	CASSLGPTGKSYEQYF	TGTGCCAGCAGCTTAGGCCCTACAGGGAAATCCTACGAGCAGTACTTC
many	NA	TRBJ2-3	TRBV5-1	CASDSGGLDTQYF	TGCGCCAGCGACTCGGGGGGCCTGGATACGCAGTATTTT
many	TRBD1	TRBJ2-2	TRBV29-1	CSVVRGRAGELFF	TGCAGCGTTGTCAGGGGGCGGGCCGGGGAGCTGTTTTTT
NA	NA	TRBJ2-7	TRBV7-9	CASSFYICSAPGLGPYEQYF	NA
many	TRBD2	TRBJ2-1	TRBV11-2	CASSSIAGGIEQFF	TGTGCCAGCAGCTCTATAGCGGGGGGTATAGAGCAGTTCTTC
few	NA	TRBJ2-4	TRBV10-2	CASSDFGQLIAKNIQYF	TGCGCCAGCAGTGATTTTGGACAGCTGATAGCCAAAAACATTCAGTACTTC
many	TRBD1	TRBJ1-6	TRBV5-1	CASSPGSGGSPLHF	TGCGCCAGCAGTCCCGGATCAGGGGGGTCACCCCTCCACTTT
many	NA	TRBJ2-7	TRBV6-5	CASSYMTGVYEQYF	TGTGCCAGCAGTTACATGACAGGCGTCTACGAGCAGTACTTC
few	NA	TRBJ1-1	TRBV18	CASSQGQNTEAFF	TGTGCCAGCTCACAGGGACAGAACACTGAAGCTTTCTTT
many	NA	TRBJ2-1	TRBV7-9	CASSLGQAAGNEQFF	TGTGCCAGCAGCTTAGGGCAGGCGGCCGGGAATGAGCAGTTCTTC
NA	TRBD2	TRBJ2-1	TRBV12-3/TRBV12-4	CASGSAGGPGHEQFF	TGTGCCAGCGGCTCGGCGGGGGGGCCAGGCCATGAGCAGTTCTTC
many	TRBD2	TRBJ2-3	TRBV7-2	CASSRPIAGGTDTQYF	TGTGCCAGCAGCCGACCCATAGCGGGGGGGACAGATACGCAGTATTTT
many	NA	TRBJ2-7	TRBV5-1	CASSSGPQGTYEQYF	TGCGCCAGCAGCTCGGGCCCACAGGGCACCTACGAGCAGTACTTC
many	NA	TRBJ2-6	TRBV12-3/TRBV12-4	CASSLKNRLTGANVLTF	TGTGCCAGCAGTTTAAAGAACAGGCTAACCGGGGCCAACGTCCTGACTTTC
many	NA	TRBJ2-3	TRBV4-1	CASSQAPWHLTDTQYF	TGCGCCAGCAGCCAAGCCCCTTGGCACCTCACAGATACGCAGTATTTT
many	TRBD2	TRBJ2-7	TRBV12-3/TRBV12-4	CASSLGAGGPYEQYF	TGTGCCAGCAGTTTAGGCGCGGGGGGCCCATACGAGCAGTACTTC
many	NA	TRBJ2-5	TRBV14	CASSSLEYQETQYF	TGTGCCAGCAGCAGTCTAGAGTACCAAGAGACCCAGTACTTC
many	NA	TRBJ2-1	TRBV20-1	CSARERGRGSWDEQFF	TGCAGTGCTAGAGAGCGGGGGCGGGGCTCATGGGATGAGCAGTTCTTC
NA	NA	TRBJ1-2	TRBV19	CASRWEHGYTF	TGTGCCAGTAGGTGGGAACACGGCTACACCTTC
many	TRBD2	TRBJ2-7	TRBV5-1	CASSFTSGGDEQYF	TGCGCCAGCAGCTTCACTAGCGGGGGCGACGAGCAGTACTTC
NA	TRBD1	TRBJ2-7	TRBV18	CASSLNRGLDEQYF	TGTGCCAGCTCACTAAACAGGGGTTTGGACGAGCAGTACTTC
few	TRBD2	TRBJ2-3	TRBV5-1	CASSLEQRGALTDTQYF	TGCGCCAGCAGCTTGGAACAGCGGGGGGCACTCACAGATACGCAGTATTTT
NA	TRBD1	TRBJ2-1	TRBV20-1	CSARGPGQGVNEQFF	TGCAGTGCTAGAGGGCCGGGACAGGGGGTCAATGAGCAGTTCTTC
many	TRBD2	TRBJ2-1	TRBV27	CASSLYQRGSGGANEQFF	TGTGCCAGCAGTTTATACCAACGAGGGAGCGGGGGGGCCAATGAGCAGTTCTTC
many	TRBD1	TRBJ1-1	TRBV5-6	CASSSSRGGGMNTEAFF	TGTGCCAGCAGCTCATCCCGTGGAGGGGGCATGAACACTGAAGCTTTCTTT
many	NA	TRBJ2-7	TRBV6-6	CASNHNPNSYEQYF	TGTGCCAGCAATCATAACCCGAACTCCTACGAGCAGTACTTC
many	TRBD2	TRBJ2-7	TRBV20-1	CSARGRGNSYEQYF	TGCAGTGCTAGAGGGCGGGGGAATAGCTACGAGCAGTACTTC